The 29 T cell receptor beta chains listed next were all sequenced from one sample in a study of shared clonotypes between healthy human individuals. The data were produced by immunoSEQ multiplex PCR, yet TCRdb's version contains in-frame clones alone and is incomplete. The table lists just over 2,000,000 clones, roughly 96% of them singletons. Specimen: naive CD4+ T cells sorted from blood. Regarding subset: CD45RA+ positively selected. The origin of the receptors is a man younger than 30 in good health.

The V and J genes are TRBV11-2 and TRBJ1-1, with 10 bases identical to TRBD1. Trimming took 2 bases from V and 7 from J; bases not matched to a gene: 7. The germline V gene encodes CDR1 SGHAT and CDR2 FQNNGV. The CDR3 loop spans 15 amino acids. This chain's CDR3 is CASSLRTGGSIEAFF. The DNA of the CDR3 is TGTGCCAGCAGCTTACGGACAGGGGGGTCCATTGAAGCTTTCTTT.

The rearrangement joins TRBV14 to TRBJ2-2, with 13 bases lining up with TRBD2. V shed 3 bases, J shed 5 bases, and the junction held 9 bases outside the gene matches. Germline lookup yields CDR1 SGHDN and CDR2 FVKESK. CDR3 size: 18 residues. CDR3 in amino acids: CASSQLGLAGDHTGELFF. The CDR3 nucleotides are TGTGCCAGCAGCCAGTTAGGACTAGCGGGAGATCATACCGGGGAGCTGTTTTTT. The complete variable domain, with remaining parts taken from reference TRBV14 and TRBJ2-2, reads EAGVTQFPSHSVIEKGQTVTLRCDPISGHDNLYWYRRVMGKEIKFLLHFVKESKQDESGMPNNRFLAERTGGTYSTLKVQPAELEDSGVYFCASSQLGLAGDHTGELFFGEGSRLTVL.

The chain recombines TRBV6-5 with TRBJ2-7; TRBD2 agrees at 11 bases. Germline-derived CDR1 and CDR2 are MNHEY and SVGAGI. The ends lost 2 bases at V and 0 bases at J; junction bases unmatched: 3. This CDR3 comprises 16 residues. The CDR3 protein is CASSYVAGGGSYEQYF. In DNA form, the CDR3 reads TGTGCCAGCAGTTACGTAGCGGGAGGGGGCTCCTACGAGCAGTACTTC.

This sequence joins TRBV27 and TRBJ1-6, with TRBD1 matching over 8 bases. The trim removed 4 bases at V and 10 bases at J, leaving 6 bases unmatched. The CDR3 has 14 residues. From germline, CDR1 is MNHEY and CDR2 SMNVEV (reference sequence). CDR3 bases: TGTGCCAGCAGTTCGGACAGGGCCGACTCACCCCTCCACTTT. This gives the protein CASSSDRADSPLHF.

The V call is TRBV19, the J call TRBJ2-1, with 7 bases matching TRBD1. J lost 11 bases, V lost 6 bases, and 7 bases had no gene match. The CDR3 has 12 amino acids. Per germline, CDR1 LNHDA and CDR2 SQIVND (reference sequence). CDR3 protein: CASSPTGAKQFF. CDR3 in DNA: TGTGCCAGTAGCCCAACAGGGGCGAAGCAGTTCTTC.

The chain carries TRBV4-1 and TRBJ1-5, with 7 bases lining up with TRBD1. The CDR3 covers 15 residues. J was trimmed by 9 bases and V by 0 bases; bases with no gene match: 8. Germline CDR1 is MGHRA and CDR2 is YSYEKL. The CDR3, as DNA: TGCGCCAGCAGCCAAGATCCCTGGACAGGAAGGCCCCAGCATTTT. It yields the protein CASSQDPWTGRPQHF.

This sequence joins TRBV5-1 and TRBJ1-4, with unresolved D. Trimming removed 4 bases at V and 4 bases at J, with 17 bases between. The germline V gene has CDR1 SGHRS and CDR2 YFSETQ. The CDR3 loop spans 16 amino acids. CDR3 residues: CASSPGVGGNNEKLFF. CDR3 sequence (DNA): TGCGCCAGCAGCCCTGGGGTTGGAGGGAATAATGAAAAACTGTTTTTT.

This clone was detected only once. This sequence joins TRBV10-3 and TRBJ2-7; no definite D call. V shed 8 bases and J shed 5 bases, with 13 bases lying between them. The CDR3 covers 12 residues. Germline loops: CDR1 ENHRY, CDR2 SYGVKD. The CDR3 DNA sequence: TGTGCCATCGCAGTGAGTAGGGACGAGCAGTACTTC. Residues: CAIAVSRDEQYF.

This chain connects TRBV9 to TRBJ1-3; unclear D gene. Trimming left V 3 bases short and J 2 bases short, with 9 bases between. Per the germline V gene, CDR1 is SGDLS and CDR2 is YYNGEE. The CDR3 consists of 14 residues. CDR3 loop: CASSGYGTGNTIYF. The CDR3, as DNA: TGTGCCAGCAGCGGATACGGTACTGGAAACACCATATATTTT.

The chain employs TRBV19 and TRBJ1-2; tentative D call: TRBD1 (6 bases). The V gene's germline CDR1 is LNHDA and CDR2 SQIVND (reference sequence). This CDR3 contains 14 residues. V was trimmed by 4 bases and J by 3 bases, leaving 12 bases between them. The CDR3 region has the DNA TGTGCCAGTAGTACTAGGACAGCGGACTATGGCTACACCTTC. Its translation: CASSTRTADYGYTF.

The chain recombines TRBV19 with TRBJ1-2; perhaps TRBD1 as D (6 bases). Germline V gene lookup returns CDR1 LNHDA and CDR2 SQIVND (reference sequence). The CDR3 consists of 14 residues. The germline V and J ends were trimmed by 4 bases and 8 bases, with 17 bases remaining between them. CDR3 coding DNA: TGTGCCAGTAGTACGGACAGTTCCCAAGGGGGCTACACCTTC. Residues: CASSTDSSQGGYTF.

V and J are TRBV19 and TRBJ2-3; D is undetermined. Per the germline V gene, CDR1 is LNHDA and CDR2 is SQIVND (reference sequence). V lost 5 bases to trimming and J lost 1 base, with 10 bases between them. The CDR3 length is 14 residues. Written as DNA, the CDR3 is TGTGCCAGTAGTCCCCCTGACGGCACAGATACGCAGTATTTT. Translation gives CASSPPDGTDTQYF.

The chain combines TRBV7-9 with TRBJ2-1; the match to TRBD1 covers 8 bases. This CDR3 has 12 amino acids. Germline V gene sequence: CDR1 SEHNR, CDR2 FQNEAQ (reference sequence). Trimming took 5 bases from V and 12 from J; bases not matched to a gene: 6. The CDR3 DNA reads as TGTGCCAGCAGCCTAGGACAGGGCCTGCAGTTCTTC. It encodes CASSLGQGLQFF.

This sequence joins TRBV6-1 and TRBJ1-6; D is perhaps TRBD1 (5 bases). Germline V lookup: CDR1 MNHNS, CDR2 SASEGT. This CDR3 has 17 amino acids. Trimming took off 4 bases at V and 6 bases at J, with 19 bases between the two ends. CDR3 sequence: CASSAAGPLVGNSPLHF. The CDR3 DNA reads TGTGCCAGCAGTGCCGCGGGGCCATTAGTCGGTAATTCACCCCTCCACTTT.

This chain connects TRBV7-9 to TRBJ2-3; 7 nucleotides align to TRBD1. The CDR3 is 13 residues long. CDR1 SEHNR and CDR2 FQNEAQ come from the germline V gene (reference sequence). The V gene end was trimmed by 7 bases and the J gene end by 4 bases; junction bases not matched to a gene: 5. The chain's CDR3 is CASTSGGSDTQYF. In nucleotides, the CDR3 is TGTGCCAGCACGTCAGGGGGTTCAGATACGCAGTATTTT.

This rearrangement joins TRBV11-2 to TRBJ2-5; a possible D gene is TRBD2 (6 bases). CDR3 length: 13 amino acids. Germline loops: CDR1 SGHAT, CDR2 FQNNGV. Trimming left V 4 bases short and J 5 bases short, with 11 bases between. The CDR3 spells CASSSGGRETQYF. The CDR3, as DNA: TGTGCCAGCAGCTCCGGAGGGAGGGAGACCCAGTACTTC.

To note about this clone: The sample contains more than one DNA sequence encoding this CDR3. The J gene is TRBJ1-2, the V gene TRBV7-2; the match to TRBD1 covers 11 bases. The CDR3 covers 14 residues. With 5 bases clipped from V and 5 bases from J, the junction kept 4 bases outside the gene matches. Germline V gene sequence: CDR1 SGHTA, CDR2 FQGNSA. The CDR3 nucleotides are TGTGCCAGCAGCCCGGGGACAGGGGGTTATGGCTACACCTTC. Translating it yields CASSPGTGGYGYTF.

This chain links TRBV4-1 with TRBJ1-1; D may be TRBD1 (5 bases). CDR1 MGHRA and CDR2 YSYEKL come from the germline V gene. The length of the CDR3 is 14 residues. V lost 4 bases and J lost 4, with 13 bases in between. This chain's CDR3 is CASSPFGTTTEAFF. DNA for the CDR3: TGCGCCAGCAGCCCTTTCGGGACGACCACTGAAGCTTTCTTT.

The chain employs TRBV7-2 and TRBJ2-7; D unclear. Germline V CDR1 and CDR2: SGHTA, FQGNSA. V gave up 8 bases and J gave up 6 bases, with 11 bases separating them. CDR3 length: 11 residues. CDR3 sequence: CASGIMVEQYF. CDR3 nucleotide sequence: TGTGCCAGCGGTATAATGGTCGAGCAGTACTTC.

This sequence joins TRBV18 and TRBJ2-3; possible D gene TRBD1, 6 bases. In germline, CDR1 is KGHSH, CDR2 LQKENI. Trimming pared 8 bases from V and 0 bases from J, leaving 18 bases between. CDR3 length: 16 residues. The CDR3 DNA sequence: TGTGCCAGCCACAGGGTCGGAGTTACTAGCACAGATACGCAGTATTTT. Amino acid sequence: CASHRVGVTSTDTQYF.

The rearrangement joins TRBV30 to TRBJ1-5, with D possibly TRBD1 on 6 matching bases. CDR3 length equals 14 residues. In germline, CDR1 is GTSNPN, CDR2 SVGIG (reference sequence). V lost 1 base and J 4 bases, leaving 11 bases between the germline ends. The CDR3: CAWSGTATNQPQHF. The CDR3 DNA reads as TGTGCCTGGAGTGGGACAGCAACAAATCAGCCCCAGCATTTT.

J is TRBJ2-7 and V is TRBV6-6; 11 bases fit TRBD2. This CDR3 has 15 residues. With V trimmed by 5 bases and J by 2 bases, 5 bases remained unmatched. The germline gives CDR1 MNHNY, CDR2 SVGAGI (reference sequence). CDR3 bases: TGTGCCAGCAGTCTCAATAGCGGGGGGGCCTACGAGCAGTACTTC. It encodes CASSLNSGGAYEQYF.

This chain connects TRBV4-1 to TRBJ1-2; TRBD1 matches 9 bases. This CDR3 region has 15 residues. Germline V gene data show CDR1 as MGHRA and CDR2 as YSYEKL. V dropped 1 base and J dropped 0; count of bases not matched to a gene: 0. CDR3 nucleotides: TGCGCCAGCAGCCAAGGGACAGGGGCTAACTATGGCTACACCTTC. Translated: CASSQGTGANYGYTF.

The rearrangement links TRBV4-3 to TRBJ2-7; TRBD1 agrees at 9 bases. The CDR3 length is 15 residues. After removal of 0 bases from V and 7 bases from J, the junction contained 7 bases not matched to a gene. Germline CDR1 is LGHNA and CDR2 is YSLEER. The DNA for the CDR3 is TGCGCCAGCAGCCAAGAGGGAGGGACAGGGCGTGAGCAGTACTTC. It yields the protein CASSQEGGTGREQYF.

The gene calls are TRBV30 and TRBJ1-2; tentatively, D is TRBD1 (5 bases). The germline gives CDR1 GTSNPN, CDR2 SVGIG (reference sequence). V shed 5 bases and J shed 4 bases, with 14 bases lying between them. CDR3 length: 13 amino acids. The CDR3 DNA follows: TGTGCCTGGGCTAGGGACCGACGCTATGGCTACACCTTC. As protein: CAWARDRRYGYTF.

The chain couples TRBV18 to TRBJ2-1; possible D gene TRBD2, 5 bases. This CDR3 has 14 amino acids. V lost 2 bases, J lost 10 bases, and 15 bases lay in between. Germline assignment: CDR1 KGHSH and CDR2 LQKENI. Here the CDR3 DNA reads TGTGCCAGCTCACCAGGAGTGGTGGAGGACGAGCAGTTCTTC. Translating gives CASSPGVVEDEQFF.

The rearrangement links TRBV30 to TRBJ2-3; 7 nucleotides line up with TRBD2. Germline V gene lookup returns CDR1 GTSNPN and CDR2 SVGIG (reference sequence). The CDR3 length is 14 residues. The V and J ends lost 4 bases and 7 bases, in that order; junction bases with no gene match: 11. DNA for the CDR3: TGTGCCTGGAAGCGGGACTCACAAGTTAATACGCAGTATTTT. Translation gives CAWKRDSQVNTQYF.

The genes are TRBV10-3 and TRBJ2-7, with D tentatively TRBD2 (5 bases). V gave up 6 bases and J gave up 6 bases, with 12 bases separating them. The germline gives CDR1 ENHRY, CDR2 SYGVKD. The CDR3 is 12 amino acids. This chain's CDR3 is CAISTIGGEQYF. The DNA for the CDR3 is TGTGCCATCAGCACCATAGGAGGCGAGCAGTACTTC.

The table lists this clone with a few counts. The chain links TRBV5-1 to TRBJ2-3, with 7 positions matching TRBD2. The CDR3 extends over 13 amino acids. The ends lost 4 bases at V and 9 bases at J; junction bases unmatched: 8. Germline V gene lookup returns CDR1 SGHRS and CDR2 YFSETQ. Here the CDR3 reads CASSSQRGGTQYF. In DNA, the CDR3 is TGCGCCAGCAGCAGTCAAAGGGGAGGGACGCAGTATTTT.